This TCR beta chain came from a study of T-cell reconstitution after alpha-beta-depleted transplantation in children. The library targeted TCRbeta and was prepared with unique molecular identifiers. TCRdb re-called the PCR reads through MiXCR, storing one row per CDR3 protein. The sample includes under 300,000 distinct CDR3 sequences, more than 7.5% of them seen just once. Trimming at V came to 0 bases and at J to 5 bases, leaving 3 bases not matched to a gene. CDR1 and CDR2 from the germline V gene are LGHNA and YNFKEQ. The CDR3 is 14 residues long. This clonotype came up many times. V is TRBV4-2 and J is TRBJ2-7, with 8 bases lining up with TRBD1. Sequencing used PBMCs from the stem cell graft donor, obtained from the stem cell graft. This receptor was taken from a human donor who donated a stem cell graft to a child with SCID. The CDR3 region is CASSQDPGGNEQYF. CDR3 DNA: TGTGCCAGCAGCCAAGATCCAGGGGGCAACGAGCAGTACTTC.